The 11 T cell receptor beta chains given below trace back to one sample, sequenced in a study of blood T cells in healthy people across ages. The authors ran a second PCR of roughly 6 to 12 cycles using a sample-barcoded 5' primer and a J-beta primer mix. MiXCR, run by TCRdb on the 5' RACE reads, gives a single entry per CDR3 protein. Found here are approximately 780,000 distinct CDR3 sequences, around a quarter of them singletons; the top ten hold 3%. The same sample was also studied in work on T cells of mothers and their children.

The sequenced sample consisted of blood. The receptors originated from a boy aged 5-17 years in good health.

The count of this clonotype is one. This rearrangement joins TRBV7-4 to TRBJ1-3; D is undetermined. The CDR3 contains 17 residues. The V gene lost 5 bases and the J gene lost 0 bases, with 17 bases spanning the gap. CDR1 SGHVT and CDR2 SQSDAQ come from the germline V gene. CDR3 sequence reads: CASSLTPRVGSGNTIYF. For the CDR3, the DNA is TGTGCCAGCAGCCTGACTCCCCGGGTGGGCTCTGGAAACACCATATATTTT. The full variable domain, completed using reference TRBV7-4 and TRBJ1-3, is GAGVSQSPRYKVAKRGRDVALRCDSISGHVTLYWYRQTLGQGSEVLTYSQSDAQRDKSGRPSGRFSAERPERSVSTLKIQRTEQGDSAVYLCASSLTPRVGSGNTIYFGEGSWLTVV.

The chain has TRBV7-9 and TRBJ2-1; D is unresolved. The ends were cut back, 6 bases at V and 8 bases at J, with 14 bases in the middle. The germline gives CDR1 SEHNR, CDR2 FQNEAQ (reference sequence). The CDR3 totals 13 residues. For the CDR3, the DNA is TGTGCCAGCAGAGAAGCCGTCGGCGATGAGCAGTTCTTC. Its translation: CASREAVGDEQFF.

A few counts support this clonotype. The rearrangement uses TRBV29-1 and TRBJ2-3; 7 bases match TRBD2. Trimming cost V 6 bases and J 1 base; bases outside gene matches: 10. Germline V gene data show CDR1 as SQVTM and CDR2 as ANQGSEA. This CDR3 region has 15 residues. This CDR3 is CSVPKTSRGTDTQYF. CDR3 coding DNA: TGCAGCGTCCCGAAGACTAGCCGGGGCACAGATACGCAGTATTTT.

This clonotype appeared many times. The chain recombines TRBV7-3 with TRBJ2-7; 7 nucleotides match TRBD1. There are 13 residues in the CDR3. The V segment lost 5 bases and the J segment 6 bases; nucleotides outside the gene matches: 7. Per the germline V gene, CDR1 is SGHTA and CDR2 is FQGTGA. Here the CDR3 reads CASSRGQDGEQYF. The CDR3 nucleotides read TGTGCCAGCAGCCGAGGACAGGACGGCGAGCAGTACTTC. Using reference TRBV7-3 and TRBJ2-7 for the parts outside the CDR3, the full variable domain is GAGVSQTPSNKVTEKGKYVELRCDPISGHTALYWYRQSLGQGPEFLIYFQGTGAADDSGLPNDRFFAVRPEGSVSTLKIQRTERGDSAVYLCASSRGQDGEQYFGPGTRLTVT.

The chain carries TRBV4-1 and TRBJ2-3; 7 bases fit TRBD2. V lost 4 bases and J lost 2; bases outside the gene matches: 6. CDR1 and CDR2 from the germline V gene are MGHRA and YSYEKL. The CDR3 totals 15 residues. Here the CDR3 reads CASSLSGVPTDTQYF. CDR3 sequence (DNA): TGCGCCAGCAGCCTGAGCGGGGTACCCACAGATACGCAGTATTTT.

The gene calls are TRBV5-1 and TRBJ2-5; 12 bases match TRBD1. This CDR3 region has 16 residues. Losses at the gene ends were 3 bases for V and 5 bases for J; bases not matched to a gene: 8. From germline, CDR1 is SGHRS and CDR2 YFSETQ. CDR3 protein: CASSWAGTGGSETQYF. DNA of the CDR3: TGCGCCAGCAGCTGGGCCGGGACAGGGGGCAGTGAGACCCAGTACTTC.

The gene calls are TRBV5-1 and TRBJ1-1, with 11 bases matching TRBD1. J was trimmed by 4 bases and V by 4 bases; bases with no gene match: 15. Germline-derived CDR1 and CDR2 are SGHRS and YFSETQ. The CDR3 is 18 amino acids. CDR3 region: CASSTGQGVVLGATEAFF. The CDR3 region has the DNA TGCGCCAGCAGCACGGGACAGGGGGTGGTCCTCGGGGCCACTGAAGCTTTCTTT. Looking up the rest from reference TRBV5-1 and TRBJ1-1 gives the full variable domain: KAGVTQTPRYLIKTRGQQVTLSCSPISGHRSVSWYQQTPGQGLQFLFEYFSETQRNKGNFPGRFSGRQFSNSRSEMNVSTLELGDSALYLCASSTGQGVVLGATEAFFGQGTRLTVV.

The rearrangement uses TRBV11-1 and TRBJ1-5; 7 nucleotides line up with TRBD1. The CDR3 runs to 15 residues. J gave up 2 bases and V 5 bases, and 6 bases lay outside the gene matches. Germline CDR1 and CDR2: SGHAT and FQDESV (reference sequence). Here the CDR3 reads CASSKTGKGNQPQHF. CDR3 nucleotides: TGTGCCAGCAGCAAGACAGGGAAGGGCAATCAGCCCCAGCATTTT.

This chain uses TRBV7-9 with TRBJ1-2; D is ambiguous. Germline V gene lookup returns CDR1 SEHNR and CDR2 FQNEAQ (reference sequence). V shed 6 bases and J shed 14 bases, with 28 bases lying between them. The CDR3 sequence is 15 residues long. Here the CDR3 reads CASSRSSAARDAATF. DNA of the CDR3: TGTGCCAGCAGTCGTAGCTCGGCCGCTCGGGATGCCGCAACCTTC.

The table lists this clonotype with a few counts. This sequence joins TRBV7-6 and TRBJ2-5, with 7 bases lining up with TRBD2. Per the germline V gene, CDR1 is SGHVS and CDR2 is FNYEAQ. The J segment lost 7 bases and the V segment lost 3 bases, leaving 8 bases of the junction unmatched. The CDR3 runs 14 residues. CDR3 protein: CASSFEGGSGTQYF. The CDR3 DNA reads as TGTGCCAGCAGCTTCGAGGGAGGGTCGGGGACCCAGTACTTC.

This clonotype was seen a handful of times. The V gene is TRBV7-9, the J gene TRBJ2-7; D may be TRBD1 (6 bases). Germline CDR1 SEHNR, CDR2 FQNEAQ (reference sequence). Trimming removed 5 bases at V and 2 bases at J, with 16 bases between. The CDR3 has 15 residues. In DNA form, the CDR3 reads TGTGCCAGCAGCGCGAGACAGGCGAAGGCCTACGAGCAGTACTTC. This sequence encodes CASSARQAKAYEQYF.